This T cell receptor (beta chain) was sequenced during a study of blood T cells in healthy people across ages. Study background: In model experiments, template switching was able to capture about one barcoded beta molecule for every two T cells that were present.

A sample-barcoded 5' primer and a J-beta primer mix were used in a second PCR of roughly 7 to 11 cycles. Sequencing of every sample gave 3 million or more CDR3-containing paired-end reads. TCRdb re-called the 5' RACE reads with MiXCR, one entry per CDR3 protein. The repertoire includes around 1,000,000 distinct CDR3 sequences, 20% to 25% of them detected once, and around 0.75% sits in the top ten. V gave up 5 bases and J gave up 0 bases, with 8 bases separating them. Germline CDR1 SQVTM, CDR2 ANQGSEA. The CDR3 contains 12 residues. Each sample yielded at least 6 million isolated PBMCs. The same sample was also used in a study of T cells of mothers and their children.

This TCR derives from a girl under 10 years old in good health. The sample taken for sequencing was blood. The rearrangement links TRBV29-1 to TRBJ2-7; D not resolved. The CDR3 reads CSVRQSSYEQYF. In nucleotides, the CDR3 is TGCAGCGTTCGTCAGAGCTCCTACGAGCAGTACTTC.